Ten or more counts support the clone carrying this T cell receptor beta chain. The source of the sample is a study of T cells in Graves' hyperthyroidism and ophthalmopathy. Patients aged 18 to 65 had newly diagnosed hyperthyroidism of under 2 months' duration. Any patient presenting with uncontrolled infection, other autoimmune disease, pregnancy or lactation was left out. Amplified TCR beta CDR3 regions came from RNA transcripts. An initial round of RT-PCR targeting the TCR CDR3 relied on the HTBI primer set. Each CDR3 protein gets one entry after TCRdb re-called the multiplex PCR reads with MiXCR. In the table there are around 690,000 distinct CDR3 sequences, 15% to 20% of which are singletons. Looked up from germline, CDR1 is SGHAT and CDR2 is FQDESV (reference sequence). This CDR3 is 14 amino acids long. Germline trimming cut 1 base from V and 3 bases from J; bases unmatched to any gene: 1.

Sequenced: blood. This chain connects TRBV11-1 to TRBJ1-1; 8 positions match TRBD1. This clonotype was obtained from a man in his fifties with Graves' hyperthyroidism. In DNA, the CDR3 is TGTGCCAGCAGCTTAGACAGGGGGGACACTGAAGCTTTCTTT. This encodes CASSLDRGDTEAFF.